The source of this TCR beta chain is a study of CD8+CD57+ T cells in acquired aplastic anemia. Turning to the study itself: DNA per sorted CD4+ or CD8+ sample ranged about 0.2 to 27.4 ug, averaging roughly 3.2 ug. CD4+ cells from healthy donors averaged approximately 11 million reads. Study findings and constraints: Patients had roughly 29 CD8+ CDR3 sequences in common with controls (the shared set).

Template material for TCR beta VDJ and CDR3 profiling consisted of genomic DNA. TCRdb ran MiXCR on the reads and lists one entry per CDR3 protein. This sample has hundreds of thousands of distinct CDR3 sequences, with roughly 68% found just once. The sample holds one count of this clonotype. Its antigen is still unknown. This CDR3 is built from 15 residues. Unmatched junction bases numbered 11, after V lost 5 bases and J lost 3 bases. Germline CDR1 and CDR2: DFQATT and SNEGSKA (reference sequence). The receptor's source is a human donor in good health, serving as a control. The chain employs TRBV20-1 and TRBJ2-7; 9 nucleotides align to TRBD1. The sequencing input was sorted CD4+, CD8+, or CD8+CD57+ T cells (not recorded which) from PBMCs. CDR3 protein: CSAEAPGTGLYEQYF. In DNA, the CDR3 is TGCAGTGCTGAAGCCCCCGGGACAGGGCTCTACGAGCAGTACTTC.